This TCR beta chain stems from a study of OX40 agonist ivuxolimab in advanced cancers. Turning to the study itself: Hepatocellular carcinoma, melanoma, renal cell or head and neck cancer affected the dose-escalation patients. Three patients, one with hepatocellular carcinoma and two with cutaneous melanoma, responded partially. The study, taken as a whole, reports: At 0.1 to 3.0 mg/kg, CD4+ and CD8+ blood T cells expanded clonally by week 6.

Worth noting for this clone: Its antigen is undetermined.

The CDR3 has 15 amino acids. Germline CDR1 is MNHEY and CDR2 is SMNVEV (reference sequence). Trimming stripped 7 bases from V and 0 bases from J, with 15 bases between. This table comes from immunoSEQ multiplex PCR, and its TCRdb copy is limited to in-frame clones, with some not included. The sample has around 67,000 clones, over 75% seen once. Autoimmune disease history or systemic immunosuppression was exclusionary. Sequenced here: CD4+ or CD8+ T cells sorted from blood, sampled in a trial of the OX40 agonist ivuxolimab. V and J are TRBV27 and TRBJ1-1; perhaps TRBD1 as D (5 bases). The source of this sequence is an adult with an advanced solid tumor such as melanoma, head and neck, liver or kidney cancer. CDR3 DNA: TGTGCCAGCATCTCCAAGACAGTCATGAACACTGAAGCTTTCTTT. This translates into CASISKTVMNTEAFF.